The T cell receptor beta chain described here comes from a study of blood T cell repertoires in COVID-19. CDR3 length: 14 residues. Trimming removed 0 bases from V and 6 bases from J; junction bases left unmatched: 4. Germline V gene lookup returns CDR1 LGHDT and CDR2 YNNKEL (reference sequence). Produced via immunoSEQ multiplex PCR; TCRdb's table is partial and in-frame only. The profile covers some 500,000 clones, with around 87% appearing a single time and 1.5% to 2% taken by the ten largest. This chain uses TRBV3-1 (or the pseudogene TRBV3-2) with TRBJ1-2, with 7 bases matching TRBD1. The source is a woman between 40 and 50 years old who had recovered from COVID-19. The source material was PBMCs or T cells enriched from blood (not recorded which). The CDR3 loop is CASSQDGTDHGYTF. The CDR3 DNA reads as TGTGCCAGCAGCCAAGATGGGACAGATCATGGCTACACCTTC.